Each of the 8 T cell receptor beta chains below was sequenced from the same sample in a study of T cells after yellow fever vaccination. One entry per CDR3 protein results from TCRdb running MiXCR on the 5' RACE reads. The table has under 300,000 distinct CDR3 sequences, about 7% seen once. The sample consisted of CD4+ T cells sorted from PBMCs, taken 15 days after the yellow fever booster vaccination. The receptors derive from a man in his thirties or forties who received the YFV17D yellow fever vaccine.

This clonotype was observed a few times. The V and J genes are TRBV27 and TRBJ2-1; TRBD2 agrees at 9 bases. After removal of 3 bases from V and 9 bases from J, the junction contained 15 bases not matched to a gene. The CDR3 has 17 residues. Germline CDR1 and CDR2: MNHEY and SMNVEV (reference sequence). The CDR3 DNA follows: TGTGCCAGCAGTTTTGCATTGGGGGGGCTAGCGGGGCTTGAGCAGTTCTTC. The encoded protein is CASSFALGGLAGLEQFF.

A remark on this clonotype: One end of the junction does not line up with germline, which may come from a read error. CDR3 DNA: TGTGCCAGCAGTTTCAGGAGAGGGCAAGAGAACCAGTACTTC. Amino acid sequence: CASSFRRGQENQYF. This rearrangement joins TRBV28 to TRBJ2-5, with D possibly TRBD2 on 5 matching bases. The V gene's germline CDR1 is MDHEN and CDR2 SYDVKM. The CDR3 is made up of 14 amino acids.

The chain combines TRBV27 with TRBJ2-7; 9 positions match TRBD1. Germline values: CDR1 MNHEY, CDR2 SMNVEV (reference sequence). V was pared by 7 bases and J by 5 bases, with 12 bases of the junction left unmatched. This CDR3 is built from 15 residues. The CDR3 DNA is TGTGCCAGCACCCTCGTAGGGACAGGGAGGCACGAGCAGTACTTC. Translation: CASTLVGTGRHEQYF.

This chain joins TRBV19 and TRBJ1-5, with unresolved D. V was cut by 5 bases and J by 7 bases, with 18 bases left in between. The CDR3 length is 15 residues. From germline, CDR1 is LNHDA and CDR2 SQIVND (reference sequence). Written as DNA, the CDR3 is TGTGCCAGTAGTTTTCCGGGTCGAGCGGGGCAGCCCCAGCATTTT. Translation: CASSFPGRAGQPQHF.

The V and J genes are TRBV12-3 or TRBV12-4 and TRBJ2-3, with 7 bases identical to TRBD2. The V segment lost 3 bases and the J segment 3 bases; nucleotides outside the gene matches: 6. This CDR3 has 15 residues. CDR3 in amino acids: CASSFREEGTDTQYF. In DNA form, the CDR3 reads TGTGCCAGCAGTTTCCGGGAGGAGGGTACAGATACGCAGTATTTT.

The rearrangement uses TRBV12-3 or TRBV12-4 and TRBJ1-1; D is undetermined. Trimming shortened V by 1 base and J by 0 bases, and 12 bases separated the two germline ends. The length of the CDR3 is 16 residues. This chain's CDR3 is CASSLGQTPMNTEAFF. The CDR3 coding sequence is TGTGCCAGCAGTTTAGGGCAGACACCAATGAACACTGAAGCTTTCTTT.

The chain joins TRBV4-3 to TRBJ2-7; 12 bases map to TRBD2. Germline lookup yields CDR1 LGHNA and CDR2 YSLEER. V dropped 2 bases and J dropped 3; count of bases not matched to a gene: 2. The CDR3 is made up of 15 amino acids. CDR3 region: CASSQRTSGNYEQYF. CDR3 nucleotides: TGCGCCAGCAGCCAAAGGACTAGCGGGAACTACGAGCAGTACTTC.

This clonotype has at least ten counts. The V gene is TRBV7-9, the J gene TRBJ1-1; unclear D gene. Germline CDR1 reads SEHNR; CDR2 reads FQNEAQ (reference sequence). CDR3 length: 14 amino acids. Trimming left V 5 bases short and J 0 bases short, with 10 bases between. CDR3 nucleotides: TGTGCCAGCAGCCTTAACCCTTTGAACACTGAAGCTTTCTTT. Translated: CASSLNPLNTEAFF.